A selection of T cell receptor beta chains follows, all from one sample in a study of blood T cell repertoires in COVID-19. Repertoires were generated with immunoSEQ multiplex PCR, while TCRdb's copy carries only in-frame clones and drops some. The sample contains 150,000 to 200,000 clones, 85% of which appear only once. What was sequenced was peripheral blood. These receptors originate from a man between 60 and 70 years old with COVID-19, enrolled during active disease. CDR3s include the opening cysteine and the closing phenylalanine or tryptophan. D genes are given only for firm matches. The size of a clone is reported for some rows only, either as once, few or many, or as a class for expanded clones.

D gene,V gene,clone size,J gene,CDR3 DNA,CDR3 protein
-,TRBV12-2,-,TRBJ1-2,TGTGCAAGTCGCTTAAGGGACAGATACCCCTATGGCTACACCTTC,CASRLRDRYPYGYTF
-,TRBV27,-,TRBJ2-1,TGTGCCAGCAGTTTATCAAATACGGGACTTAACAATGAGCAGTTCTTC,CASSLSNTGLNNEQFF
-,TRBV20-1,-,TRBJ2-3,TGCAGTGCTAGTCCCACGGGAGTCGCAGATACGCAGTATTTT,CSASPTGVADTQYF
-,TRBV18,once,TRBJ1-2,TGTGCCAGCTCACCAAGGAGTGAAGCTAACTATGGCTACACCTTC,CASSPRSEANYGYTF
-,TRBV12-2,-,TRBJ2-7,TGTGCAAGTCGCTTAGGAGCAGGCCCTGGTGCTTCCTCCTACGAGCAGTACTTC,CASRLGAGPGASSYEQYF
-,TRBV5-1,-,TRBJ2-2,TGCGCCAGCAGCTTGACGGGAAGAGGGATAACCGGGGAGCTGTTTTTT,CASSLTGRGITGELFF
TRBD2,TRBV9,-,TRBJ2-1,TGTGCCAGCAGCCTCGGGGGGAGGGGTGGTGATGAGCAGTTCTTC,CASSLGGRGGDEQFF
-,TRBV3-1/TRBV3-2,-,TRBJ1-6,TGTGCCAGCAGCCAAAACAGGGCTGGCTCACCCCTCCACTTT,CASSQNRAGSPLHF
-,TRBV4-2,-,TRBJ1-1,TGTGCCAGCAGCCAAGCCCTCGGGATGAGGACTGAAGCTTTCTTT,CASSQALGMRTEAFF
-,TRBV6-5,-,TRBJ1-5,TGTGCCAGCCGTCGAAGGGGCGGTCAGCCCCAGCATTTT,CASRRRGGQPQHF
-,TRBV11-2,-,TRBJ2-7,TGTGCCAGCAGCTCCGGGGTCCGAGGTTACGAGCAGTACTTC,CASSSGVRGYEQYF
-,TRBV6-5,-,TRBJ1-1,TGTGCCAGCAGCCCCCCGGGGGACACTGAAGCTTTCTTT,CASSPPGDTEAFF
-,TRBV5-1,-,TRBJ1-1,TGCGCCAGCAGCTTGGTTCGGGGACTCACTGAAGCTTTCTTT,CASSLVRGLTEAFF
-,TRBV6-6,once,TRBJ1-2,TGTGCCAGCAGCCGCTGGGCCGACCTTATTAACTATGGCTACACCTTC,CASSRWADLINYGYTF
TRBD2,TRBV5-1,-,TRBJ2-5,TGCGCCAGCAGCTTTACCGGGAGGGCCGAGGAGACCCAGTACTTC,CASSFTGRAEETQYF
-,TRBV7-2,-,TRBJ2-5,TGTGCCAGCACCCCCCCGGGAGCCGAGACCCAGTACTTC,CASTPPGAETQYF
TRBD1,TRBV4-1,once,TRBJ1-1,TGCGCCAGCAGCCAGGGGACAGGAAGTGAAGCTTTCTTT,CASSQGTGSEAFF
-,TRBV7-2,-,TRBJ1-3,TGTGCCAGCAGCTTATCTCGGGGTAGAGGAAACACCATATATTTT,CASSLSRGRGNTIYF
-,TRBV15,few,TRBJ1-2,TGTGCCACGCAATCGGACAGCGATTTCTATGGCTACACCTTC,CATQSDSDFYGYTF
TRBD1,TRBV13,-,TRBJ1-6,TGTGCCAGCAGCCTGGACAGGGGTAATTCACCCCTCCACTTT,CASSLDRGNSPLHF
TRBD2,TRBV25-1,-,TRBJ2-3,TGTGCCAGCAGAGACACAACCGGGACTAGCGGGGGGCGGAATACGCAGTATTTT,CASRDTTGTSGGRNTQYF
TRBD1,TRBV28,few,TRBJ1-6,TGTGCCAGCAGCGGATGGACAGGATTCTCCTATAATTCACCCCTCCACTTT,CASSGWTGFSYNSPLHF
TRBD1,TRBV27,-,TRBJ1-3,TGTGCCAGCGGGAACAGGGGGCCAGGAAACACCATATATTTT,CASGNRGPGNTIYF
TRBD1,TRBV4-3,-,TRBJ2-7,TGCGCCAGCAGCCAGGCTAATGGACAGGGCTACGAGCAGTACTTC,CASSQANGQGYEQYF
TRBD2,TRBV5-1,-,TRBJ2-2,TGCGCCAGCAGCTTTCTAGCGGGGGACAACACCGGGGAGCTGTTTTTT,CASSFLAGDNTGELFF
-,TRBV5-4,-,TRBJ1-2,TGTGCCAGCAGCTTGTTGCAGGCTGTCGCGTATGGCTACACCTTC,CASSLLQAVAYGYTF
-,TRBV5-1,few,TRBJ1-5,TGCGCCAGCAGCTTGGCTGGGGATCGGGGTCAGCCCCAGCATTTT,CASSLAGDRGQPQHF
-,TRBV5-6,-,TRBJ1-3,TGTGCCAGCAGCTTGAACAGGTTGTATGGAAACACCATATATTTT,CASSLNRLYGNTIYF
-,TRBV5-1,-,TRBJ1-2,TGCGCCAGCAGCCTCGAACAGAACTATGGCTACACCTTC,CASSLEQNYGYTF
-,TRBV6-5,-,TRBJ2-3,TGTGCCAGCAGCTTACAGCTAGCAGGGGCAGATACGCAGTATTTT,CASSLQLAGADTQYF
-,TRBV5-1,-,TRBJ2-6,TGCGCCAGCAGCCCCCGGGAGACTGCTCCCTCTGGGGCCAACGTCCTGACTTTC,CASSPRETAPSGANVLTF
-,TRBV6-5,-,TRBJ1-1,TGTGCCAGCACCTCGCGGGGGGACACTGAAGCTTTCTTT,CASTSRGDTEAFF
-,TRBV7-9,-,TRBJ1-2,TGTGCCAGCAGCTTAGCTGGGGGCGGCTATGGCTACACCTTC,CASSLAGGGYGYTF
TRBD1,TRBV10-3,once,TRBJ2-3,TGTGCCATCACCCGGACAGGGTCCACAGATACGCAGTATTTT,CAITRTGSTDTQYF
TRBD2,TRBV15,-,TRBJ2-5,TGTGCCACCAGCACCGGACTAGCGGGAGTATCGGAGACCCAGTACTTC,CATSTGLAGVSETQYF
-,TRBV20-1,-,TRBJ1-1,TGCAGTGCTAGAATATTTGCTGAAGCTTTCTTT,CSARIFAEAFF
-,TRBV19,-,TRBJ1-5,TGTGCCAGTAGCCGGGGAGGCATCAAGAATCAGCCCCAGCATTTT,CASSRGGIKNQPQHF
-,TRBV18,-,TRBJ2-3,TGTGCCAGCTCACCGGACAGAACCACAGATACGCAGTATTTT,CASSPDRTTDTQYF
-,TRBV11-2,once,TRBJ2-1,TGTGCCAGCAGCTTAGCCCCGGACAGCAATGAGCAGTTCTTC,CASSLAPDSNEQFF
-,TRBV28,-,TRBJ2-7,TGTGCCAGCAGTGTGCAGGGGATCTACGAGCAGTACTTC,CASSVQGIYEQYF
-,TRBV20-1,-,TRBJ2-1,TGCAGTGCTAGATCTGGCCATGAGCAGTTCTTC,CSARSGHEQFF
TRBD1,TRBV7-2,-,TRBJ2-1,TGTGCCAGCAGCCCCCGGGACAGCTTGTTAACCGGCAATGAGCAGTTCTTC,CASSPRDSLLTGNEQFF
-,TRBV21-1,-,TRBJ2-2,TGTGCCAGCATCTCAGGGTGGCCTAATGTCGGGGAGCTGTTTTTT,CASISGWPNVGELFF
-,TRBV4-2,-,TRBJ2-1,TGTGCCAGCAGCCAAGAAGTCGGGGTCAATGAGCAGTTCTTC,CASSQEVGVNEQFF
-,TRBV5-1,-,TRBJ2-3,TGCGCCAGCAGCTCGGGACACGGGTCTAGCACAGATACGCAGTATTTT,CASSSGHGSSTDTQYF
-,TRBV5-1,-,TRBJ2-5,TGCGCCAGCAGCAAGCCCCAGGGGGAGACCCAGTACTTC,CASSKPQGETQYF
-,TRBV6-5,-,TRBJ2-4,TGTGCCAGCAGGGCAGATAAAAACATTCAGTACTTC,CASRADKNIQYF
TRBD2,TRBV28,-,TRBJ2-1,TGTGCCAGCAGTTTAAGGGGAGGGAGCTCCTACAATGAGCAGTTCTTC,CASSLRGGSSYNEQFF
TRBD1,TRBV18,few,TRBJ1-1,TGTGCCAGCTCACCAACCGGGACAGGGGGCTACACTGAAGCTTTCTTT,CASSPTGTGGYTEAFF
-,TRBV5-1,-,TRBJ1-5,TGCGCCAGCAGGGCAGGGATCAGTAACCAACAGCCCCAGCATTTT,CASRAGISNQQPQHF
-,TRBV12-3/TRBV12-4,few,TRBJ1-1,TGTGCCAGCAGTTTAGGGCGGTTTACTGAAGCTTTCTTT,CASSLGRFTEAFF
-,TRBV3-1/TRBV3-2,-,TRBJ2-1,TGTGCCAGCAGCCGGAGGGACTCTTCGCAGTTCTTC,CASSRRDSSQFF
-,TRBV12-5,-,TRBJ2-5,TGTGCTAGTGGTTTTTCCGGGTCTCAAGAGACCCAGTACTTC,CASGFSGSQETQYF
-,TRBV5-1,-,TRBJ1-2,TGCGCCAGCAGCTGGACCGGGGGGCATAACTATGGCTACACCTTC,CASSWTGGHNYGYTF